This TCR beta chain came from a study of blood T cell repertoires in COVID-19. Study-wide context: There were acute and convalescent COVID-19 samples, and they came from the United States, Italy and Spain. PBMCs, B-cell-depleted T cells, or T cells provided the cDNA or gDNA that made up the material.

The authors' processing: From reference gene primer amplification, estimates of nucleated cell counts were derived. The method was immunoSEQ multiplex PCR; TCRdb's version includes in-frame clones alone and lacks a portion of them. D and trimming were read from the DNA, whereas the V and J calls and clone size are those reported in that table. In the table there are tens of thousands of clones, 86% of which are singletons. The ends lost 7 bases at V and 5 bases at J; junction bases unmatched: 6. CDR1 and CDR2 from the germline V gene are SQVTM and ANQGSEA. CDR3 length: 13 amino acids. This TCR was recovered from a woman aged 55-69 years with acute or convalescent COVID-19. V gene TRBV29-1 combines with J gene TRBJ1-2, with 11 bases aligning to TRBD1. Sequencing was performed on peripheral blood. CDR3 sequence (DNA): TGCAGCGCCCGGGACAGGGGGACGTATGGCTACACCTTC. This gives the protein CSARDRGTYGYTF.